Presented here are 2 T cell receptor beta chains from one specimen sequenced in a study of shared clonotypes between healthy human individuals. In the naive CD8 group, cells lacked CD45RO and were positively selected for CCR7, so terminally differentiated effector memory CD45RA+ cells were left out. Assay: immunoSEQ multiplex PCR; the TCRdb copy retains only in-frame clones and omits some. There are roughly 600,000 clones in the sample; roughly 98% occur only once, and 0.3% lies in the top ten. Sequencing was done on a sample of naive CD8+ T cells sorted from blood. Every receptor here comes from a man under 40 in good health.

This sequence joins TRBV7-9 and TRBJ2-1; no clear D. The CDR3 is 12 amino acids. V lost 3 bases and J lost 10, with 10 bases in between. Germline lookup yields CDR1 SEHNR and CDR2 FQNEAQ (reference sequence). CDR3 DNA sequence: TGTGCCAGCAGCTTCTTAGCCACCGAGCAGTTCTTC. Translating gives CASSFLATEQFF.

The rearrangement links TRBV29-1 to TRBJ2-1, with 11 nucleotides matching TRBD2. Trimming at V came to 2 bases and at J to 5 bases, leaving 5 bases not matched to a gene. The germline CDR1 and CDR2 sequences are SQVTM and ANQGSEA. This CDR3 contains 15 residues. The DNA of the CDR3 is TGCAGCGTTGAACCGACTAGCGGGACTCACAATGAGCAGTTCTTC. Translation gives CSVEPTSGTHNEQFF.